The entry below describes one T cell receptor (beta chain). Its antigen remains unknown. The sample comes from a study of cytomegalovirus exposure and HLA in healthy donors. Overall study results and limits: An analysis done earlier found most TCR beta V segments productive about 90% or about 30% of the time. Most sequenced TCRs were rare (though some public TCRs occurred in many donors).

The CDR3 is 14 amino acids. The trim removed 8 bases at V and 4 bases at J, leaving 10 bases unmatched. Germline CDR1 reads SNHLY; CDR2 reads FYNNEI. Primers for the PCR totalled 60 Vbeta and 13 Jbeta. Authors' analysis steps: There were tens of millions of unique TCR beta chains by a later count, and about 12 million of them were shared. This table comes from immunoSEQ multiplex PCR, and its TCRdb copy is limited to in-frame clones, with some not included. Clonal size and the V and J genes are those of that table, whereas D and trimming came from the DNA. The table lists 100,000 to 150,000 clones, less than 90% of them singletons, with roughly 20% in the top ten.

The receptor's source is a man aged 18 to 29 in good health and CMV-seropositive. Source material: PBMCs. The gene calls are TRBV2 and TRBJ1-2; 7 bases fit TRBD1. The DNA for the CDR3 is TGTGCCAGCCTCTCACTGACAGGGTTCTATGGCTACACCTTC. This translates into CASLSLTGFYGYTF. Full variable domain (outside the CDR3, taken from reference TRBV2 and TRBJ1-2): EPEVTQTPSHQVTQMGQEVILRCVPISNHLYFYWYRQILGQKVEFLVSFYNNEISEKSEIFDDQFSVERPDGSNFTLKIRSTKLEDSAMYFCASLSLTGFYGYTFGSGTRLTVV.